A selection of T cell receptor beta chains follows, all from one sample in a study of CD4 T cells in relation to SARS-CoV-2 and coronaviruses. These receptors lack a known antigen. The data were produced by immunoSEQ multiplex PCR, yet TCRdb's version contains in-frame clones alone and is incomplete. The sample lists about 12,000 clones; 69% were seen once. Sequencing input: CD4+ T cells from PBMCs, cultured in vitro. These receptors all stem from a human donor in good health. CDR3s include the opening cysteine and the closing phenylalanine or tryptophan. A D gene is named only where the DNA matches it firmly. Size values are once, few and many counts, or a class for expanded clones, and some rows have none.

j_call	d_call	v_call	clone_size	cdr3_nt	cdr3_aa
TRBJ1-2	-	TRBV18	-	TGTGCCAGCTCACCGCAGGAGGATGGCTACACCTTC	CASSPQEDGYTF
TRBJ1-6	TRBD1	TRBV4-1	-	TGCGCCAGCAGCCTAACCGAAGGGGACAGGGTTTCACCCCTCCACTTT	CASSLTEGDRVSPLHF
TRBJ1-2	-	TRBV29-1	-	TGCAGCGTTGATGAGGATGGCTACACCTTC	CSVDEDGYTF
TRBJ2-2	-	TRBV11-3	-	TGTGCCAGCAGCCCCGGGATCACCGGGGAGCTGTTTTTT	CASSPGITGELFF
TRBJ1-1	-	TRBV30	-	TGTGCCTGGAGTATGGGTTATAACACTGAAGCTTTCTTT	CAWSMGYNTEAFF
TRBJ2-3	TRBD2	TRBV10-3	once	TGTGCCATCCTAGCGGGAGAGGCAGATACGCAGTATTTT	CAILAGEADTQYF
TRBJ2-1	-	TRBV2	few	TGTGCCAGCATTTCCGGGCAACGCTCCTACAATGAGCAGTTCTTC	CASISGQRSYNEQFF
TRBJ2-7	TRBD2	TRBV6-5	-	TGTGCCAGCACCGGGGGGAGCGGGACTGCTTACGAGCAGTACTTC	CASTGGSGTAYEQYF
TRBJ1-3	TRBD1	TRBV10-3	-	TGTGCCATGGGCTTGGGACAGGGGCCTGGAAACACCATATATTTT	CAMGLGQGPGNTIYF
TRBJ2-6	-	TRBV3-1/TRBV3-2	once	TGTGCCAGCAGCCAAGTCCCCTCTGGGGCCAACGTCCTGACTTTC	CASSQVPSGANVLTF
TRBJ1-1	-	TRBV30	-	TGTGCCTGGAGTGTTACAGGGTTGAACACTGAAGCTTTCTTT	CAWSVTGLNTEAFF
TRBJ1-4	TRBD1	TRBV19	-	TGTGCCAGTAGACTCGAGGGGGCTGGTGAAAAACTGTTTTTT	CASRLEGAGEKLFF
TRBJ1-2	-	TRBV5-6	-	TGTGCCAGCAGCTTGGCCGGAACGGACCTCTATGGCTACACCTTC	CASSLAGTDLYGYTF
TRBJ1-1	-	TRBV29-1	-	TGCAGCGTTCTAAACACTGAAGCTTTCTTT	CSVLNTEAFF
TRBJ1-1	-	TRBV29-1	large	TGCAGCGTTGAAGGCTCTGCCAGGAATACTGAAGCTTTCTTT	CSVEGSARNTEAFF
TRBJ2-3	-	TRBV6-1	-	TGTGCCAGCAGTGAAGACAGGGCAACAGATACGCAGTATTTT	CASSEDRATDTQYF
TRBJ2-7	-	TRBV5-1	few	TGCGCCAGCAGCAGGAACCGGGACTACGAGCAGTACTTC	CASSRNRDYEQYF
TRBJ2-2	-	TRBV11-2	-	TGTGCCAGCAGCTTACGGCCTGGGGAATCCGGGGAGCTGTTTTTT	CASSLRPGESGELFF
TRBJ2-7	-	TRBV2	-	TGTGCCATTCAAGGCCTACCTCCGGGCGAGCAGTACTTC	CAIQGLPPGEQYF
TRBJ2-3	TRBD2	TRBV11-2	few	TGTGCCAGCAGCTTTTTGGTAGCGGGATCGGGTCGCACAGATACGCAGTATTTT	CASSFLVAGSGRTDTQYF
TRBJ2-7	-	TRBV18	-	TGTGCCAGCTCACCCTCCTGGGGAAGCTCCTACGAGCAGTACTTC	CASSPSWGSSYEQYF
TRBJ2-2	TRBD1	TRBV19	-	TGTGCCAGTAGTCCCCTGGGGCCGGCCAGGGGGCTTGGCACCGGGGAGCTGTTTTTT	CASSPLGPARGLGTGELFF
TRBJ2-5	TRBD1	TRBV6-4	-	TGTGCCAGCAGTGACTCAACCGGGACAGGGGTAGAGACCCAGTACTTC	CASSDSTGTGVETQYF
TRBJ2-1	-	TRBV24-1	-	TGTGCCACCAGTGCTTATTTTAGGGGGAGTTTGCTCTTC	CATSAYFRGSLLF
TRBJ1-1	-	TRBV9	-	TGTGCCAGCAGCGTAGAGTTGGGGAACACTGAAGCTTTCTTT	CASSVELGNTEAFF
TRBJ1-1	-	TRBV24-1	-	TGTGCCACCAGTGGAATCGGCGGGACTGAAGCTTTCTTT	CATSGIGGTEAFF
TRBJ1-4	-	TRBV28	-	TGTGCCAGCAGTTTAGCGGATCGGTTGTTTTTT	CASSLADRLFF
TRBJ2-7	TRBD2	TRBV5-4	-	TGTGCCAGCAGCTTGACTAGCGGACCCTCTTCGGAGCAGTACTTC	CASSLTSGPSSEQYF
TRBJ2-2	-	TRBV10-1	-	TGCGCCAGCAGTGTAACGACTCTGGGAACCGGGGAGCTGTTTTTT	CASSVTTLGTGELFF
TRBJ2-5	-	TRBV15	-	TGTGCCACCAGCAGAGATCATCGAGGTCTCCAAGAGACCCAGTACTTC	CATSRDHRGLQETQYF
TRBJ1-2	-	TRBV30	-	TGTGCCTGGGTCCGGGGGGAGGCTTTCTATTCGAACTATGGCTACACCTTC	CAWVRGEAFYSNYGYTF
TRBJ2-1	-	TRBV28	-	TGTGCCAGCAGTTTATCGGGATTCGGTAATGAGCAGTTCTTC	CASSLSGFGNEQFF
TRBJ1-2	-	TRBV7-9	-	TGTGCCAGCAGTCACAGGGAGTTAGTATCGGGCTACACCTTC	CASSHRELVSGYTF
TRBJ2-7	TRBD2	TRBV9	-	TGTGCCAGCAGCGTAGAGGCTAGCGGGAATTTCTACGAGCAGTACTTC	CASSVEASGNFYEQYF
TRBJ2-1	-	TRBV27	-	TGTGCCAGCAGCCTTAGCGGCCTGTCCGACAATGAGCAGTTCTTC	CASSLSGLSDNEQFF
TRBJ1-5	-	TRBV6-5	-	TGTGCCAGCAGCGACGGGGTAGGGGGAAATCAGCCCCAGCATTTT	CASSDGVGGNQPQHF
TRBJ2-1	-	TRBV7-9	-	TGTGCCAGCAGCTTAGCGTGGGCTAGTAGCGACAATGAGCAGTTCTTC	CASSLAWASSDNEQFF
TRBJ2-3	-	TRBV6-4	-	TGTGCCAGCAGCGCGGAGGGGGGTGGCACAGATACGCAGTATTTT	CASSAEGGGTDTQYF
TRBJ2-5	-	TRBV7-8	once	TGTGCCAGCAGCTTAGAGACCCAGTACTTC	CASSLETQYF
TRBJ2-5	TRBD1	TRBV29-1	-	TGCAGCGTTGAAGATAGTGGAGGACAGGTGCGGGAGACCCAGTACTTC	CSVEDSGGQVRETQYF
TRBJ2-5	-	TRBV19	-	TGTGCCAGTAGTACCCTGACTAGGCCCCAAGAGACCCAGTACTTC	CASSTLTRPQETQYF
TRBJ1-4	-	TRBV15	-	TGTGCCACCAGCAGAGAAGGGACGCGGGGACTGTTTTTT	CATSREGTRGLFF
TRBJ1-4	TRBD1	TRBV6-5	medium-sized	TGTGCCAGCAAAGGAGGGGGACAGATTGAAAAACTGTTTTTT	CASKGGGQIEKLFF
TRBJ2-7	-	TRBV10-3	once	TGTGCCATCAGTGGCGCATACGAGCAGTACTTC	CAISGAYEQYF
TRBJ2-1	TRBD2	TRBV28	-	TGTGCCAGCAGTACCACTAGCGGGATCTCCTACAATGAGCAGTTCTTC	CASSTTSGISYNEQFF
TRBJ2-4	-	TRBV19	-	TGTGCCAGTAGTCCCCTAGGCGGACTAGCCAAAAACATTCAGTACTTC	CASSPLGGLAKNIQYF
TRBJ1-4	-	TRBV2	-	TGTGCCAGCAGTGGGACGGCCTTGGGTGAAAAACTGTTTTTT	CASSGTALGEKLFF
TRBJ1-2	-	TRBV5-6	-	TGTGCCAGCAGCTTGGGGGGGGCGTCCCTTAACTATGGCTACACCTTC	CASSLGGASLNYGYTF